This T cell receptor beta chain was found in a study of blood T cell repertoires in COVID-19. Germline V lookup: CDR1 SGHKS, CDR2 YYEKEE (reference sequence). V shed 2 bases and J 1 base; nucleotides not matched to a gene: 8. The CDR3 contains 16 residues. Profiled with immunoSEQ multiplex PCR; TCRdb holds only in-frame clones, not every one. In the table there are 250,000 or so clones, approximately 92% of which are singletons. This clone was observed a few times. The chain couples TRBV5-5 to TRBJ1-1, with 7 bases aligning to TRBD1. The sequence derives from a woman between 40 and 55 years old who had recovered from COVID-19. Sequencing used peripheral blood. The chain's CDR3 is CASSLGTGDGNTEAFF. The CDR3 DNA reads TGTGCCAGCAGCTTAGGTACAGGGGATGGGAACACTGAAGCTTTCTTT.